Presented here are 8 T cell receptor beta chains from one specimen sequenced in a study of cytomegalovirus exposure and HLA in healthy donors. Use of 60 Vbeta and 13 Jbeta primers characterized the PCR. TCRdb's table, derived via immunoSEQ multiplex PCR, lists solely in-frame clones and lacks some. The sample consists of over 150,000 clones, 65% to 80% of them appearing once. The specimen sequenced was PBMCs. All receptors come from a man aged 18 to 30 in good health and CMV-seronegative.

V is TRBV4-3 and J is TRBJ2-2, with 7 bases lining up with TRBD1. The CDR3 extends over 14 amino acids. Germline CDR1 and CDR2: LGHNA and YSLEER. The V and J ends lost 7 bases and 5 bases, in that order; junction bases with no gene match: 7. The CDR3 nucleotides are TGCGCCAGCACCCCGGGACAGTTTACCGGGGAGCTGTTTTTT. Amino acid sequence: CASTPGQFTGELFF.

The chain carries TRBV19 and TRBJ1-1, with D perhaps matching TRBD1 (5 bases). This CDR3 region has 13 residues. Per the germline V gene, CDR1 is LNHDA and CDR2 is SQIVND (reference sequence). With 6 bases removed from V and 5 bases from J, the gap between germline ends came to 13 bases. The CDR3 protein is CASSLRTHTEAFF. For the CDR3, the DNA is TGTGCCAGTAGCCTAAGGACACATACTGAAGCTTTCTTT.

The rearrangement links TRBV10-3 to TRBJ2-7; a possible D gene is TRBD1 (6 bases). The germline gives CDR1 ENHRY, CDR2 SYGVKD. CDR3 length: 16 residues. V lost 3 bases and J 2 bases, leaving 17 bases between the germline ends. The CDR3 sequence is CAISDNYRDGAYEQYV. The CDR3 DNA reads as TGTGCCATCAGTGACAATTACAGGGATGGTGCCTACGAGCAGTACGTC.

The chain uses TRBV7-2 and TRBJ2-1; 7 positions match TRBD1. Germline CDR1 is SGHTA and CDR2 is FQGNSA. The CDR3 runs to 12 residues. Trimming at V came to 4 bases and at J to 10 bases, leaving 4 bases not matched to a gene. This CDR3 reads CASSSIRGEQFF. The CDR3 nucleotides are TGTGCCAGCAGCTCAATCAGGGGGGAGCAGTTCTTC.

The rearrangement uses TRBV5-1 and TRBJ1-2; the D is unclear. The V end was cut by 4 bases, the J end by 7 bases, with 17 bases between. CDR3 size: 14 residues. Germline CDR1 reads SGHRS; CDR2 reads YFSETQ. CDR3 residues: CASSDPGEGGGYTF. In nucleotides, the CDR3 is TGCGCCAGCAGCGATCCGGGTGAGGGAGGTGGCTACACCTTC.

The rearrangement links TRBV7-2 to TRBJ2-7; maybe TRBD2 (5 bases). The length of the CDR3 is 15 residues. Germline assignment: CDR1 SGHTA and CDR2 FQGNSA. The V gene lost 9 bases and the J gene lost 2 bases, with 20 bases spanning the gap. This CDR3 reads CASTRRWQLPYEQYF. For the CDR3, the DNA is TGTGCCAGTACTAGGCGTTGGCAGCTACCCTACGAGCAGTACTTC.

V usage is TRBV6-1 and J usage is TRBJ1-2, with 12 bases aligning to TRBD1. V shed 4 bases and J 7 bases; nucleotides not matched to a gene: 10. The CDR3 sequence is 16 residues long. CDR1 is MNHNS, CDR2 SASEGT, per germline. CDR3 coding DNA: TGTGCCAGCAGTGCCGGGACAGGGGGCTTAAGAGGTGGCTACACCTTC. Translating it yields CASSAGTGGLRGGYTF.

This sequence joins TRBV6-5 and TRBJ2-3; 8 bases align to TRBD2. CDR1 is MNHEY, CDR2 SVGAGI, per germline. Trimming cost V 2 bases and J 6 bases; bases outside gene matches: 7. The CDR3 sequence is 15 residues long. This CDR3 is CASSYRGGLSDTQYF. The CDR3 DNA reads TGTGCCAGCAGTTACCGCGGGGGGCTCTCGGATACGCAGTATTTT.